The clone carrying this T cell receptor beta chain was detected only once. Antigen: not known. Over chemoradiotherapy, repertoires were sampled more than once. CDR1 and CDR2 (germline): MNHEY, SMNVEV (reference sequence). With 3 bases removed from V and 1 base from J, the gap between germline ends came to 10 bases. The length of the CDR3 is 16 residues. The sample originates from a study of chemoradiotherapy in HPV16-positive cancers. Produced via immunoSEQ multiplex PCR; TCRdb's table is partial and in-frame only. The sample carries around 30,000 clones, roughly 90% recorded once. General study points: Candidate HPV-specific clones and E7-related TCR motifs grew in tumor during treatment.

Source: blood, taken from a patient who underwent chemoradiotherapy. This chain joins TRBV27 and TRBJ1-6; D is unclear. This TCR was sampled from a human donor with HPV-associated anogenital cancer. DNA of the CDR3: TGTGCCAGCAGTTTCGAGGGCCCGTCCTATAATTCACCCCTCCACTTT. Translation gives CASSFEGPSYNSPLHF.